These 20 T cell receptor beta chains originate from one sample sequenced in a study of blood T cell repertoires in COVID-19. The data were produced by immunoSEQ multiplex PCR, yet TCRdb's version contains in-frame clones alone and is incomplete. The sample has 150,000 to 200,000 clones, approximately 88% seen once. Sequenced input: peripheral blood. The source of these receptors is a woman aged 50 to 65 with acute or convalescent COVID-19.

The chain uses TRBV11-2 and TRBJ2-7; 11 bases fit TRBD2. The CDR3 spans 17 residues. V gave up 3 bases and J gave up 7 bases; unmatched junction bases: 14. In germline, CDR1 is SGHAT, CDR2 FQNNGV. DNA of the CDR3: TGTGCCAGCAGCTTGAGACCGGGGACTAGCGGAGGGGGGGAGCAGTACTTC. Protein sequence: CASSLRPGTSGGGEQYF. The variable domain in full, with the rest retrieved from reference TRBV11-2 and TRBJ2-7, is EAGVAQSPRYKIIEKRQSVAFWCNPISGHATLYWYQQILGQGPKLLIQFQNNGVVDDSQLPKDRFSAERLKGVDSTLKIQPAKLEDSAVYLCASSLRPGTSGGGEQYFGPGTRLTVT.

The V call is TRBV19, the J call TRBJ1-1, with TRBD1 matching 7 bases. The CDR3 consists of 14 residues. In germline, CDR1 is LNHDA, CDR2 SQIVND (reference sequence). The trim removed 6 bases at V and 3 bases at J, leaving 7 bases unmatched. The CDR3 sequence is CASSPTGTDTEAFF. The CDR3 nucleotides are TGTGCCAGTAGCCCGACAGGGACGGACACTGAAGCTTTCTTT.

The chain employs TRBV6-5 and TRBJ1-6; 8 bases map to TRBD1. Losses at the gene ends were 5 bases for V and 7 bases for J; bases not matched to a gene: 4. In germline, CDR1 is MNHEY, CDR2 SVGAGI. There are 14 residues in the CDR3. CDR3 nucleotide sequence: TGTGCCAGCAGTATACAGGGGGGAAATTCACCCCTCCACTTT. This codes for CASSIQGGNSPLHF.

This clone showed up just a few times. The chain combines TRBV5-5 with TRBJ1-6; unclear D gene. This CDR3 region has 16 residues. V lost 1 base, J lost 1 base, and 9 bases lay in between. Germline V lookup: CDR1 SGHKS, CDR2 YYEKEE (reference sequence). Here the CDR3 DNA reads TGTGCCAGCAGCTTGTCTACGGGGTCCTATAATTCACCCCTCCACTTT. This sequence encodes CASSLSTGSYNSPLHF.

The chain has TRBV6-5 and TRBJ2-7; TRBD1 matches 9 bases. This CDR3 comprises 14 residues. Germline V CDR1 and CDR2: MNHEY, SVGAGI. J was trimmed by 7 bases and V by 7 bases; bases with no gene match: 11. The CDR3 DNA sequence: TGTGCCAGCACTGGACAGGGGTACCCCGCGGAGCAGTACTTC. Translation: CASTGQGYPAEQYF.

The rearrangement joins TRBV11-2 to TRBJ2-5, with D perhaps matching TRBD2 (5 bases). Trimming took 0 bases from V and 5 from J, leaving 13 bases between them. The CDR3 has 15 residues. Germline V gene sequence: CDR1 SGHAT, CDR2 FQNNGV. The CDR3, as DNA: TGTGCCAGCAGCTTAGACGGGATTAGTGGGGAGACCCAGTACTTC. This translates into CASSLDGISGETQYF.

The genes are TRBV12-2 and TRBJ1-2; the table gives TRBD1 as D, unverified against the DNA. TRBV12-2 is a pseudogene. The CDR3 runs 17 residues. CDR3 region: CASRLKSPPRGDYGYTF. CDR3 DNA: TGTGCAAGTCGCTTAAAATCACCCCCCAGGGGCGACTATGGCTACACCTTC.

This chain links TRBV5-1 with TRBJ2-7; 7 bases align to TRBD1. With 4 bases clipped from V and 2 bases from J, the junction kept 9 bases outside the gene matches. The CDR3 covers 15 residues. Germline lookup yields CDR1 SGHRS and CDR2 YFSETQ. CDR3 protein: CASSPNGDRPYEQYF. The DNA of the CDR3 is TGCGCCAGCAGCCCGAATGGGGACAGACCCTACGAGCAGTACTTC.

The V gene is TRBV29-1, the J gene TRBJ1-3; 7 positions match TRBD1. The CDR3 totals 13 residues. The ends lost 6 bases at V and 3 bases at J; junction bases unmatched: 5. The germline gives CDR1 SQVTM, CDR2 ANQGSEA. The CDR3 DNA is TGCAGCGTGCTCGACAGGGATGGAAACACCATATATTTT. It yields the protein CSVLDRDGNTIYF.

The gene calls are TRBV29-1 and TRBJ2-7; TRBD2 might be the D (6 bases). V dropped 8 bases and J dropped 2 bases, with 19 bases sitting between them. CDR3 length equals 14 residues. In germline, CDR1 is SQVTM, CDR2 ANQGSEA. In nucleotides, the CDR3 is TGCAGCTTTATGAGGCCGGGAGTCACCTACGAGCAGTACTTC. Translation gives CSFMRPGVTYEQYF.

J is TRBJ2-1 and V is TRBV5-1; 16 positions match TRBD2. Trimming cost V 2 bases and J 9 bases; bases outside gene matches: 14. Germline CDR1 reads SGHRS; CDR2 reads YFSETQ. The CDR3 is 19 amino acids. In nucleotides, the CDR3 is TGCGCCAGCAGCTTCCCCGGGACTAGCGGGAGGGTCCCCGAAGGTGAGCAGTTCTTC. This gives the protein CASSFPGTSGRVPEGEQFF.

This chain joins TRBV7-6 and TRBJ2-1; no definite D call. Trimming removed 3 bases at V and 5 bases at J, with 8 bases between. This CDR3 contains 13 residues. In germline, CDR1 is SGHVS, CDR2 FNYEAQ. The CDR3 bases are TGTGCCAGCAGCTTGAGACTCGACAATGAGCAGTTCTTC. This translates into CASSLRLDNEQFF.

The chain couples TRBV7-2 to TRBJ1-1; no clear D gene. The CDR3 has 13 amino acids. CDR1 is SGHTA, CDR2 FQGNSA, per germline. V shed 4 bases and J shed 7 bases, with 13 bases lying between them. The CDR3 region has the DNA TGTGCCAGCAGCTCCAATACGCAGTTTGAAGCTTTCTTT. Protein sequence: CASSSNTQFEAFF.

This chain links TRBV27 with TRBJ1-2; 8 bases line up with TRBD1. Germline V gives CDR1 MNHEY, CDR2 SMNVEV (reference sequence). V shed 2 bases and J 8 bases; nucleotides not matched to a gene: 4. CDR3 size: 13 residues. CDR3 coding DNA: TGTGCCAGCAGTTTACAGGGGGCGGGCGGCTACACCTTC. Its translation: CASSLQGAGGYTF.

The chain couples TRBV7-7 to TRBJ2-3, with 9 bases identical to TRBD2. The CDR3 loop spans 17 amino acids. Germline-derived CDR1 and CDR2 are SSHAT and FNYEAQ (reference sequence). The ends lost 2 bases at V and 6 bases at J; junction bases unmatched: 12. The chain's CDR3 is CASSLSGTSSPGDTQYF. In DNA form, the CDR3 reads TGTGCCAGCAGCTTATCCGGGACTAGCTCCCCGGGGGATACGCAGTATTTT.

The chain uses TRBV7-2 and TRBJ2-3; 9 bases line up with TRBD2. This CDR3 has 13 residues. J gave up 6 bases and V 3 bases, and 1 base lay outside the gene matches. Germline CDR1 is SGHTA and CDR2 is FQGNSA. This CDR3 reads CASSFSGSDTQYF. The CDR3 DNA reads TGTGCCAGCAGCTTTAGCGGGAGTGATACGCAGTATTTT.

The CDR3 is CASGDRAGANVLTF. In DNA, the CDR3 is TGTGCGTCCGGGGACAGGGCTGGGGCCAACGTCCTGACTTTC. The rearrangement uses TRBV3-1 (or the pseudogene TRBV3-2) and TRBJ2-6; 9 positions match TRBD1. The length of the CDR3 is 14 residues. Germline assignment: CDR1 LGHDT and CDR2 YNNKEL (reference sequence).

This chain connects TRBV6-5 to TRBJ2-5; 9 bases map to TRBD2. The CDR3 covers 13 residues. The germline V gene has CDR1 MNHEY and CDR2 SVGAGI. V lost 8 bases and J lost 7; bases outside the gene matches: 8. Written as DNA, the CDR3 is TGTGCCAGCTGGCGGGAGGGCTTCGGGACCCAGTACTTC. This translates into CASWREGFGTQYF.

As for this clone: Different DNA sequences within this sample yield the same CDR3. The chain joins TRBV11-3 to TRBJ1-1; D gene unclear. The germline V gene encodes CDR1 SGHNT and CDR2 YENEEA. Deletions cut 5 bases from V and 4 bases from J, with 8 bases between. CDR3 length equals 12 residues. The CDR3 nucleotides are TGTGCCAGCAGCCCTCGGGGCACTGAAGCTTTCTTT. Amino acids: CASSPRGTEAFF.

The chain employs TRBV24-1 and TRBJ1-6; 9 bases map to TRBD1. In germline, CDR1 is KGHDR, CDR2 SFDVKD. J gave up 9 bases and V 2 bases, and 7 bases lay outside the gene matches. The CDR3 loop spans 16 amino acids. The CDR3 loop reads CATSDSTGGASSPLHF. Written as DNA, the CDR3 is TGTGCCACCAGTGATTCTACAGGGGGCGCATCTTCACCCCTCCACTTT.